What follows describes a single TCR beta chain. What it binds is not known. The PBMCs were sourced from fresh peripheral blood (around 10 ml). Using RNA transcripts as the source, TCR beta CDR3 regions were amplified. HTBI primers were used for first-round RT-PCR of the TCR CDR3. From the multiplex PCR reads, TCRdb called clonotypes with MiXCR, one entry per CDR3 protein. Of about 400,000 distinct CDR3 sequences in the sample, about 14% were seen once. This record comes from a study of T cells in Graves' hyperthyroidism and ophthalmopathy. Study results and limitations: In the blood, most expanded thyroid clonotypes above 0.001 appeared as well. Ophthalmopathy onset followed model prediction by a median roughly six months. A model of 13 V-J pairs discriminated ophthalmopathy from stable hyperthyroidism.

This CDR3 is 15 amino acids long. V gave up 5 bases and J gave up 5 bases; unmatched junction bases: 8. Germline loops: CDR1 DFQATT, CDR2 SNEGSKA (reference sequence). Sequencing was done on a sample of blood. The TCR sequence derives from a woman aged 30 to 39 with Graves' ophthalmopathy. The genes are TRBV20-1 and TRBJ2-5, with TRBD2 matching 13 bases. The CDR3 DNA is TGCAGTGCTCCCAGACTAGCGGGGGGACAGGAGACCCAGTACTTC. Its translation is CSAPRLAGGQETQYF.